Below are 25 T cell receptor beta chains sequenced from a single sample in a study of OX40 agonist ivuxolimab in advanced cancers. Libraries were prepared by immunoSEQ multiplex PCR; TCRdb keeps only in-frame clonotypes and omits some of them. This sample has approximately 30,000 clones, with about four fifths found just once. Specimen: CD4+ or CD8+ T cells sorted from blood, collected in a trial of the OX40 agonist ivuxolimab. Every receptor here comes from an adult with an advanced solid tumor such as melanoma, head and neck, liver or kidney cancer.

Of note for this clone: Different DNA sequences within this sample yield the same CDR3. The J gene is TRBJ2-1, the V gene TRBV6-1; 8 bases map to TRBD2. The V segment lost 2 bases and the J segment 0 bases; nucleotides outside the gene matches: 0. CDR1 is MNHNS, CDR2 SASEGT, per germline. The CDR3 has 15 residues. CDR3 nucleotides: TGTGCCAGCAGTGAACTAGCGGGCTCCTACAATGAGCAGTTCTTC. This encodes CASSELAGSYNEQFF.

This chain joins TRBV19 and TRBJ2-1; 12 nucleotides agree with TRBD2. Trimming took 6 bases from V and 8 from J; bases not matched to a gene: 8. The CDR3 covers 15 residues. Germline-derived CDR1 and CDR2 are LNHDA and SQIVND (reference sequence). In nucleotides, the CDR3 is TGTGCCAGTAGGGCCTCTAGCGGGGGGGCCTATGAGCAGTTCTTC. Translation gives CASRASSGGAYEQFF.

The V gene is TRBV6-6, the J gene TRBJ2-3, with D possibly matching TRBD2 (6 bases). V was shortened by 0 bases and J by 4 bases, with 14 bases between the two germline ends. From germline, CDR1 is MNHNY and CDR2 SVGAGI (reference sequence). The CDR3 spans 16 residues. CDR3 sequence reads: CASSYSPLASADTQYF. In nucleotides, the CDR3 is TGTGCCAGCAGTTACTCCCCCCTAGCGTCCGCAGATACGCAGTATTTT.

This chain uses TRBV5-6 with TRBJ2-7; 11 nucleotides match TRBD1. The germline gives CDR1 SGHDT, CDR2 YYEEEE. The V gene end was trimmed by 3 bases and the J gene end by 6 bases; junction bases not matched to a gene: 20. The CDR3 has 19 amino acids. DNA for the CDR3: TGTGCCAGCAGCTACCCCGGGACAGGGGGTGGCTCAGCGGCGGGCGAGCAGTACTTC. Amino acid sequence: CASSYPGTGGGSAAGEQYF.

The sample holds a few counts of this clone. This rearrangement joins TRBV7-3 to TRBJ2-3; 9 bases match TRBD2. The CDR3 is made up of 17 amino acids. Per germline, CDR1 SGHTA and CDR2 FQGTGA. The ends lost 0 bases at V and 2 bases at J; junction bases unmatched: 6. CDR3 amino acids: CASSLTASGDFTDTQYF. CDR3 in DNA: TGTGCCAGCAGCTTAACGGCTAGCGGGGACTTCACAGATACGCAGTATTTT.

This clone was found once. The rearrangement links TRBV27 to TRBJ1-2; 7 bases fit TRBD1. There are 14 residues in the CDR3. Looked up from germline, CDR1 is MNHEY and CDR2 is SMNVEV (reference sequence). The junction had 6 bases not matched to a gene; V was cut back by 6 bases and J by 2 bases. CDR3 protein: CASSLLQGNYGYTF. CDR3 bases: TGTGCCAGCAGCTTACTACAGGGGAACTATGGCTACACCTTC.

This sequence joins TRBV5-4 and TRBJ1-1, with D unresolved. The V gene lost 0 bases and the J gene lost 4 bases, with 16 bases spanning the gap. The CDR3 extends over 16 amino acids. Germline CDR1 SGHNT, CDR2 YYREEE (reference sequence). The CDR3 DNA reads TGTGCCAGCAGCTTGGATATTTCGCTGCGAGGCACTGAAGCTTTCTTT. Its protein is CASSLDISLRGTEAFF.

The V call is TRBV28, the J call TRBJ2-3; the match to TRBD1 covers 9 bases. V was pared by 5 bases and J by 9 bases, with 9 bases of the junction left unmatched. CDR1 MDHEN and CDR2 SYDVKM come from the germline V gene. The CDR3 sequence is 14 residues long. The CDR3 sequence: CASSLGTGQRTQYF. CDR3 bases: TGTGCCAGCAGTCTCGGGACAGGGCAGAGGACGCAGTATTTT.

The chain carries TRBV6-6 and TRBJ1-6; D call uncertain. The length of the CDR3 is 15 residues. The V end was cut by 0 bases, the J end by 5 bases, with 8 bases between. Per germline, CDR1 MNHNY and CDR2 SVGAGI (reference sequence). DNA for the CDR3: TGTGCCAGCAGTTACTCGAACAGCCATAATTCACCCCTCCACTTT. Protein product: CASSYSNSHNSPLHF.

This CDR3 is CASSQVALAEAGELFF. For the CDR3, the DNA is TGCGCCAGCAGCCAAGTAGCACTAGCGGAGGCCGGGGAGCTGTTTTTT. The gene calls are TRBV4-1 and TRBJ2-2, with 8 bases that match TRBD2. This CDR3 has 16 amino acids. Germline V lookup: CDR1 MGHRA, CDR2 YSYEKL. V shed 1 base and J 6 bases; nucleotides not matched to a gene: 7.

The table lists this clone with a few counts. This chain joins TRBV19 and TRBJ2-2; D uncertain. CDR1 is LNHDA, CDR2 SQIVND, per germline (reference sequence). The CDR3 sequence is 15 residues long. With 1 base removed from V and 4 bases from J, the gap between germline ends came to 10 bases. The CDR3 DNA sequence: TGTGCCAGTAGTATAGGGTGGGATTCCACCGGGGAGCTGTTTTTT. The encoded protein is CASSIGWDSTGELFF.

The chain carries TRBV4-2 and TRBJ1-3, with a weak D call TRBD1 (6 bases). The CDR3 sequence is 18 residues long. Germline V gene sequence: CDR1 LGHNA, CDR2 YNFKEQ. Trimming left V 0 bases short and J 1 base short, with 16 bases between. Here the CDR3 DNA reads TGTGCCAGCAGCCAAGATAGGGGGACACGCGATTCTGGAAACACCATATATTTT. This codes for CASSQDRGTRDSGNTIYF.

This clone was seen more than once but under ten times. This chain connects TRBV6-1 to TRBJ1-5; D remains unclear. The CDR3 contains 13 residues. V shed 4 bases and J shed 5 bases, with 9 bases lying between them. CDR1 and CDR2 from the germline V gene are MNHNS and SASEGT. This CDR3 is CASSARTYQPQHF. CDR3 bases: TGTGCCAGCAGTGCTCGGACCTATCAGCCCCAGCATTTT.

V usage is TRBV29-1 and J usage is TRBJ2-1; 9 bases match TRBD1. J was trimmed by 4 bases and V by 2 bases; bases with no gene match: 6. Germline V lookup: CDR1 SQVTM, CDR2 ANQGSEA. The CDR3 runs 15 residues. The CDR3 loop reads CSVEPVGTGYNEQFF. CDR3 DNA: TGCAGCGTTGAACCGGTAGGGACAGGGTACAATGAGCAGTTCTTC.

The gene calls are TRBV4-1 and TRBJ2-7; D not resolved. CDR3 length: 14 amino acids. Germline V lookup: CDR1 MGHRA, CDR2 YSYEKL. Trimming shortened V by 1 base and J by 0 bases, and 7 bases separated the two germline ends. The CDR3 here is CASSQAASSYEQYF. DNA of the CDR3: TGCGCCAGCAGCCAAGCGGCCAGCTCCTACGAGCAGTACTTC.

With regard to this clone: This sample includes further DNA sequences coding for the same CDR3. The chain joins TRBV6-5 to TRBJ2-7, with 10 bases identical to TRBD1. From germline, CDR1 is MNHEY and CDR2 SVGAGI. The CDR3 runs to 15 residues. Losses at the gene ends were 0 bases for V and 6 bases for J; bases not matched to a gene: 5. The CDR3 region is CASSYSRDRGTEQYF. The CDR3 DNA reads TGTGCCAGCAGTTACTCCCGGGACAGGGGAACCGAGCAGTACTTC.

This rearrangement joins TRBV28 to TRBJ1-1; D unclear. Looked up from germline, CDR1 is MDHEN and CDR2 is SYDVKM. V lost 8 bases to trimming and J lost 4 bases, with 11 bases between them. This CDR3 contains 12 residues. DNA of the CDR3: TGTGCCAGCGGACGGGCGGGCACTGAAGCTTTCTTT. This sequence encodes CASGRAGTEAFF.

V and J are TRBV29-1 and TRBJ2-1; a weak D match, TRBD1 (5 bases). Germline values: CDR1 SQVTM, CDR2 ANQGSEA. CDR3 length: 11 residues. V lost 8 bases to trimming and J lost 6 bases, with 11 bases between them. Written as DNA, the CDR3 is TGCAGCCTAGGACAAGCCAATGAGCAGTTCTTC. It codes for CSLGQANEQFF.

J is TRBJ2-1 and V is TRBV11-2, with unresolved D. V lost 7 bases and J lost 7, with 17 bases in between. CDR1 is SGHAT and CDR2 is FQNNGV in the germline V gene. The CDR3 consists of 14 residues. CDR3 region: CASIPGRTQNEQFF. The CDR3, as DNA: TGTGCCAGCATCCCGGGCCGGACCCAAAATGAGCAGTTCTTC.

The gene calls are TRBV5-6 and TRBJ1-2, with D unresolved. Germline lookup yields CDR1 SGHDT and CDR2 YYEEEE. The germline V and J ends were trimmed by 4 bases and 14 bases, with 15 bases remaining between them. CDR3 length equals 11 residues. CDR3 nucleotide sequence: TGTGCCAGCAGCGCGGTAGGAGGGTCTACCTTC. Translation gives CASSAVGGSTF.

The gene calls are TRBV10-1 and TRBJ2-7; D is perhaps TRBD1 (6 bases). Trimming pared 8 bases from V and 6 bases from J, leaving 14 bases between. The length of the CDR3 is 12 residues. Per the germline V gene, CDR1 is WNHNN and CDR2 is SYGVQD (reference sequence). CDR3 coding DNA: TGCGCCAGCTTCACAGGGATGGGCGAGCAGTACTTC. Protein product: CASFTGMGEQYF.

CDR3 DNA: TGCAGCGTTGCAGGGGAGGCGGATGAAAAACTGTTTTTT. Protein: CSVAGEADEKLFF. The gene calls are TRBV29-1 and TRBJ1-4, with D tentatively TRBD1 (6 bases). Germline CDR1 and CDR2: SQVTM and ANQGSEA. The CDR3 runs to 13 residues. V was pared by 4 bases and J by 6 bases, with 12 bases between.

V gene TRBV7-9 combines with J gene TRBJ2-7, with 15 positions matching TRBD2. Germline assignment: CDR1 SEHNR and CDR2 FQNEAQ (reference sequence). The V and J ends lost 5 bases and 6 bases, in that order; junction bases with no gene match: 5. CDR3 length: 15 amino acids. CDR3 region: CASSVPGLAGGEQYF. CDR3 in DNA: TGTGCCAGCAGCGTACCGGGACTAGCGGGAGGCGAGCAGTACTTC.

This chain uses TRBV6-9 with TRBJ1-2, with D unresolved. The CDR3 contains 13 residues. CDR1 is MNHGY, CDR2 SVAAGI, per germline. V dropped 3 bases and J dropped 2 bases, with 7 bases sitting between them. The chain's CDR3 is CASSYGNNYGYTF. The CDR3 DNA sequence: TGTGCCAGCAGTTACGGGAACAACTATGGCTACACCTTC.

The chain employs TRBV5-1 and TRBJ1-1; TRBD1 might be the D (5 bases). Germline-derived CDR1 and CDR2 are SGHRS and YFSETQ. This CDR3 has 15 residues. V lost 2 bases to trimming and J lost 0 bases, with 11 bases between them. CDR3: CASSLRQSMNTEAFF. The DNA of the CDR3 is TGCGCCAGCAGCTTAAGACAGTCCATGAACACTGAAGCTTTCTTT. Together with reference TRBV5-1 and TRBJ1-1, the CDR3 gives the full variable domain: KAGVTQTPRYLIKTRGQQVTLSCSPISGHRSVSWYQQTPGQGLQFLFEYFSETQRNKGNFPGRFSGRQFSNSRSEMNVSTLELGDSALYLCASSLRQSMNTEAFFGQGTRLTVV.